The entry below gives a single TCR beta chain sequence along with its context. The antigen it recognizes is unknown. Within one base of it there is no much larger clone, and no base qualities were kept. The data were taken from a study of T cell responses to AZD1222 COVID-19 vaccine (dated by TCRdb to 2020 to 2022). As for the study more broadly: TCR sequencing was performed for roughly 240 trial participants, of whom around 200 were given two doses of AZD1222 and around 25 were given two doses of MenACWY control vaccine. Trial participants were enrolled into age subgroups of 18-55, 56-69 and 70-plus years, which contained approximately 150, 28 and 58 TCR-sequenced participants, respectively. What the study reported, not specific to this receptor: In the small 56-69-year group, the increase in depth fell short of significance, most likely because of low power. Reportedly, almost half of the unique spike-specific TCRs recognized epitopes lying outside the regions that are mutated in the B.1.351 and B.1.1.7 variants. Because no samples from the day 14 peak response were available, repertoires could be characterized only after the peak T cell response. The vaccine-associated CD4 TCRs covered the entire spike protein, and the dominant responses fell in regions 160-218 and 743-854. Spike-specific TCR breadth and depth rose significantly after two AZD1222 doses compared with day 0 and with MenACWY recipients. Conclusions about previously exposed vaccinees are limited because only six or seven AZD1222 recipients were SARS-CoV-2 seropositive at baseline. Most participants were white British and females outnumbered males, and the authors suggested that clonal diversity may have been underestimated.

The CDR3 regions of human TCRbeta chains were analyzed by immunosequencing. Per the original workflow: TCRs in the repertoires were matched against a reference library of SARS-CoV-2-specific TCRs that had been generated with the MIRA antigen-specificity platform. Breadth meant the fraction of unique TCRs that were SARS-CoV-2-associated, whereas depth meant the fraction of total T cells that were SARS-CoV-2-associated. Using the MIRA data, each spike-specific TCR was assigned both to the spike region to which the TCR was reactive and to a CD4 or CD8 class. Log10-transformed breadth and depth values were compared by one-way ANOVA with Sidak's multiple comparisons tests. TCRdb provides this immuneACCESS table in a form limited to in-frame rearrangements. Some clones are lacking; in checked studies, under half of them reflect an unresolved V gene, and why the rest are absent is not known. Clonal size and the V and J genes are those of that table, whereas D and trimming came from the DNA. Present in this sample are 110,000 or so clones, 88% of which were seen just once. About 6.8% of the sample goes to the ten largest clones.

CDR1 is given as SGHVS and CDR2 as FNYEAQ, both from the germline V gene. Trimming takes 3 bases from V and 1 base from J, and the germline ends sit 6 bases apart. The CDR3 holds 13 amino acids from the cysteine to the phenylalanine. CDR3 DNA is the only sequence kept; it has 39 bases, read in frame from the first base. The sample's time point label, decoded: about 28 days (+/-7) after the second vaccine dose. AZD1222 recipients with second doses at about 4 weeks or about 12 weeks were pooled, because spike-specific TCR depth and breadth did not differ between schedules. Vaccinee samples were obtained from the UK trials COV001 and COV002, which included a single-blind randomized controlled phase 2/3 trial of AZD1222 (ChAdOx1 nCoV-19) in healthy adults. For TCRbeta chain sequencing, PBMC samples from trial participants were taken at day 0 and at day 28 after the second dose.

The chain was built from TRBV7-6 and TRBJ1-1; the D gene is perhaps TRBD1, on 5 matching bases. This specimen consisted of peripheral blood, obtained 28 days after the second AZD1222 dose. The receptor was isolated from an adult who received the AZD1222 COVID-19 vaccine. This receptor has the CDR3 CASSLGQNTEAFF. The DNA sequence is given as TGTGCCAGCAGCTTGGGGCAGAACACTGAAGCTTTCTTT.